Below are 18 T cell receptor beta chains sequenced from a single sample in a study of T cells in Graves' hyperthyroidism and ophthalmopathy. The TCR beta CDR3 regions underwent amplification using RNA transcripts as the source. The HTBI primer set drove a first-round RT-PCR of the TCR CDR3. From the multiplex PCR reads, TCRdb called clonotypes with MiXCR, one entry per CDR3 protein. Of over 350,000 distinct CDR3 sequences in the sample, about 14% are singletons; the top ten hold over 25%. The specimen was blood. Every receptor here comes from a man in his fifties with Graves' ophthalmopathy.

This clonotype was seen many times. The chain joins TRBV27 to TRBJ1-1; D unclear. Germline V CDR1 and CDR2: MNHEY, SMNVEV (reference sequence). The CDR3 contains 14 residues. Trimming removed 3 bases at V and 7 bases at J, with 15 bases between. The CDR3 protein is CASSFRTPRDEAFF. DNA of the CDR3: TGTGCCAGCAGTTTCAGGACCCCCCGCGATGAAGCTTTCTTT.

This clonotype was detected ten times or more. The chain joins TRBV3-1 to TRBJ2-1; tentatively, D is TRBD2 (6 bases). The CDR3 is 15 amino acids. CDR1 is LGHDT, CDR2 YNNKEL, per germline (reference sequence). The germline V and J ends were trimmed by 4 bases and 4 bases, with 14 bases remaining between them. CDR3 sequence reads: CASSRRDSEYNEQFF. The CDR3 bases are TGTGCCAGCAGCCGCCGGGACTCAGAGTACAATGAGCAGTTCTTC.

This clonotype was detected only a few times. The V call is TRBV27, the J call TRBJ2-7, with 12 bases fitting TRBD1. Germline loops: CDR1 MNHEY, CDR2 SMNVEV (reference sequence). J lost 6 bases, V lost 2 bases, and 5 bases had no gene match. This CDR3 contains 15 residues. CDR3 protein: CASSLGTGGEGEQYF. The CDR3, as DNA: TGTGCCAGCAGTTTAGGGACAGGGGGCGAGGGCGAGCAGTACTTC.

In its sample, this clonotype was seen many times. This chain joins TRBV11-1 and TRBJ2-2, with 12 bases lining up with TRBD1. The CDR3 consists of 23 residues. The trim removed 4 bases at V and 0 bases at J, leaving 21 bases unmatched. Germline CDR1 and CDR2: SGHAT and FQDESV (reference sequence). The CDR3 reads CASSSTLRSPGQGALTNTGELFF. The DNA of the CDR3 is TGTGCCAGCAGCTCCACCTTAAGGTCCCCGGGACAGGGGGCCTTAACGAACACCGGGGAGCTGTTTTTT.

J is TRBJ2-2 and V is TRBV5-5, with D possibly being TRBD2 (6 bases). The V gene's germline CDR1 is SGHKS and CDR2 YYEKEE (reference sequence). Deletions cut 3 bases from V and 3 bases from J, with 12 bases between. CDR3 length: 15 amino acids. CDR3 amino acids: CASSSDGRDTGELFF. The DNA for the CDR3 is TGTGCCAGCAGCTCGGACGGGAGAGACACCGGGGAGCTGTTTTTT.

Regarding this clonotype: Since the CDR3 does not end with the conserved phenylalanine or tryptophan, this likely comes from a read error. The chain employs TRBV29-1 and TRBJ1-1; possibly TRBD1 for D (5 bases). V was trimmed by 4 bases and J by 11 bases, leaving 11 bases between them. The CDR3 covers 10 residues. Looked up from germline, CDR1 is SQVTM and CDR2 is ANQGSEA. The CDR3 spells CSVGAGSAFL. The CDR3 nucleotides are TGCAGCGTTGGGGCAGGGAGCGCTTTCCTT.

This clonotype occurred many times. The chain couples TRBV12-3 or TRBV12-4 to TRBJ1-1; D is perhaps TRBD1 (5 bases). The ends were cut back, 4 bases at V and 5 bases at J, with 23 bases in the middle. This CDR3 contains 17 residues. CDR3 amino acids: CASSYRQGGTRGTEAFF. As DNA, the CDR3 is TGTGCCAGCAGTTATCGGCAGGGTGGGACCCGAGGAACTGAAGCTTTCTTT.

Ten or more counts support this clonotype. The rearrangement links TRBV28 to TRBJ2-7; 7 nucleotides line up with TRBD1. V shed 7 bases and J 6 bases; nucleotides not matched to a gene: 9. This CDR3 spans 13 amino acids. Germline CDR1 MDHEN, CDR2 SYDVKM. In DNA form, the CDR3 reads TGTGCCAGCATTGAAAGACAGGGCGGCGAGCAGTACTTC. This gives the protein CASIERQGGEQYF.

This chain connects TRBV12-3 or TRBV12-4 to TRBJ2-4, with unresolved D. The CDR3 contains 16 residues. V shed 2 bases and J shed 0 bases, with 11 bases lying between them. The CDR3 region has the DNA TGTGCCAGCAGTTTAACGGGCAAACTAGCCAAAAACATTCAGTACTTC. Its translation is CASSLTGKLAKNIQYF.

The table lists this clonotype with many counts. The genes are TRBV5-1 and TRBJ2-2, with D possibly matching TRBD1 (6 bases). Germline assignment: CDR1 SGHRS and CDR2 YFSETQ. There are 14 residues in the CDR3. Trimming cost V 6 bases and J 6 bases, with 15 bases left between them. The CDR3 here is CASTPGQSAGELFF. The CDR3 DNA reads TGCGCCAGCACTCCGGGACAATCGGCCGGGGAGCTGTTTTTT.

This clonotype has only a few counts. The chain links TRBV19 to TRBJ1-3, with a tentative D call TRBD1 (5 bases). V lost 7 bases and J 0 bases, leaving 13 bases between the germline ends. Germline V CDR1 and CDR2: LNHDA, SQIVND (reference sequence). CDR3 length: 15 amino acids. The CDR3 bases are TGTGCCAGTATCCGTGGGGGGACCTCTGGAAACACCATATATTTT. Its translation: CASIRGGTSGNTIYF.

This clonotype was detected ten times or more. CDR3 region: CASGLQGDKETQYF. The CDR3 coding sequence is TGTGCCAGCGGATTACAGGGGGACAAAGAGACCCAGTACTTC. The V and J genes are TRBV5-6 and TRBJ2-5; 8 nucleotides line up with TRBD1. With V trimmed by 7 bases and J by 3 bases, 8 bases remained unmatched. The CDR3 covers 14 residues. CDR1 is SGHDT, CDR2 YYEEEE, per germline.

The chain couples TRBV3-1 to TRBJ2-7; D gene ambiguous. The CDR3 spans 16 residues. From germline, CDR1 is LGHDT and CDR2 YNNKEL (reference sequence). Between the trimmed V and J ends, which lost 6 bases and 7 bases, there was a span of 25 bases. The CDR3 loop reads CASSYSSNYVVGEQYF. CDR3 bases: TGTGCCAGCAGTTACTCGAGCAATTATGTGGTGGGGGAGCAGTACTTC.

The rearrangement uses TRBV27 and TRBJ1-6, with 7 bases matching TRBD1. With 4 bases clipped from V and 9 bases from J, the junction kept 12 bases outside the gene matches. CDR1 MNHEY and CDR2 SMNVEV come from the germline V gene (reference sequence). The CDR3 is made up of 16 amino acids. The CDR3 bases are TGTGCCAGCAGTTCGACCCAGGGGGTTTTAATTTCACCCCTCCACTTT. Translating gives CASSSTQGVLISPLHF.

This clonotype was seen at least ten times. This chain links TRBV6-5 with TRBJ2-1; D is perhaps TRBD2 (7 bases). This CDR3 spans 15 amino acids. Trimming left V 0 bases short and J 6 bases short, with 12 bases between. Germline V gene sequence: CDR1 MNHEY, CDR2 SVGAGI. CDR3 sequence reads: CASSYSLGGLNEQFF. The CDR3 region has the DNA TGTGCCAGCAGTTACTCCCTCGGGGGGCTCAATGAGCAGTTCTTC.

This clonotype came up many times. V gene TRBV5-8 combines with J gene TRBJ2-1; D may be TRBD1 or TRBD2 (5 bases each). CDR1 and CDR2 (germline): SGHTS, YDEGEE. The V gene lost 4 bases and the J gene lost 12 bases, with 14 bases spanning the gap. This CDR3 has 12 amino acids. The CDR3 DNA reads as TGTGCCAGCAGCGCCGGGGTTGGGGGGCAGTTCTTC. As protein: CASSAGVGGQFF.

A note on this clonotype: Relative to the germline gene, one junction end is altered; a read error may explain this. The chain uses TRBV18 and TRBJ2-5; perhaps D is TRBD1 or TRBD2 (7 bases each). The CDR3 extends over 14 amino acids. Per germline, CDR1 KGHSH and CDR2 LQKENI. In DNA form, the CDR3 reads TGTGCCAGCTCCCCCAGGGGGGGCGCCGAGACCCAGCACTTC. Its protein is CASSPRGGAETQHF.

At least ten counts were recorded for this clonotype. DNA for the CDR3: TGTGCCAGCAGTAGAAGCGGTGAAAATGAGCAGTTCTTC. Its protein is CASSRSGENEQFF. This chain joins TRBV6-2 or TRBV6-3 and TRBJ2-1; D may be TRBD2 (5 bases). V shed 5 bases and J shed 7 bases, with 12 bases lying between them. CDR3 length: 13 residues. Germline V CDR1 and CDR2: MNHEY, SVGEGT.